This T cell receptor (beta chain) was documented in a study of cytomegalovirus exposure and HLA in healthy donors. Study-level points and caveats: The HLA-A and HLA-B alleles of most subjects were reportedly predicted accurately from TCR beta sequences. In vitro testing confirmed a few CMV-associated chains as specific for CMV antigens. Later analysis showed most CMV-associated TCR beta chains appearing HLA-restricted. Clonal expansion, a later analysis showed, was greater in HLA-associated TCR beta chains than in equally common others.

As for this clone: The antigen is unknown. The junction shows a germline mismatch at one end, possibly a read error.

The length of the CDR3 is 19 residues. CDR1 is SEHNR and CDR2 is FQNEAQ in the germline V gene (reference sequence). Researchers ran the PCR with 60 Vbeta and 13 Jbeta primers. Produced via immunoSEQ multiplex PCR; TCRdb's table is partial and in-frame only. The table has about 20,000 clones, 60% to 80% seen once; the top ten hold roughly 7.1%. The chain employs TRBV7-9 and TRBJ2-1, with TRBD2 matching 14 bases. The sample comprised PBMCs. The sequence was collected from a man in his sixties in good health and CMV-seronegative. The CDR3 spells CSSSRRTSGGPSSYNEQFF. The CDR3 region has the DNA TGTTCCAGCAGCCGTAGGACTAGCGGGGGGCCGAGCTCCTACAATGAGCAGTTCTTC.